These 6 T cell receptor beta chains share one sample of origin, sequenced in a study of OX40 agonist ivuxolimab in advanced cancers. TCRdb's table, derived via immunoSEQ multiplex PCR, lists solely in-frame clones and lacks some. In the table there are more than 50,000 clones, around 84% of which are singletons. The specimen was CD4+ or CD8+ T cells sorted from blood, collected in a trial of the OX40 agonist ivuxolimab. The receptors were gathered from an adult with an advanced solid tumor such as melanoma, head and neck, liver or kidney cancer.

The chain has TRBV18 and TRBJ2-3; the D call may be TRBD1 or TRBD2 (5 bases each). The germline V gene has CDR1 KGHSH and CDR2 LQKENI. Trimming took off 3 bases at V and 1 base at J, with 11 bases between the two ends. The CDR3 is made up of 15 amino acids. The CDR3 sequence: CASSPQGRRTDTQYF. CDR3 coding DNA: TGTGCCAGCTCACCTCAGGGACGGCGCACAGATACGCAGTATTTT. Full variable domain (rest looked up from reference TRBV18 and TRBJ2-3): NAGVMQNPRHLVRRRGQEARLRCSPMKGHSHVYWYRQLPEEGLKFMVYLQKENIIDESGMPKERFSAEFPKEGPSILRIQQVVRGDSAAYFCASSPQGRRTDTQYFGPGTRLTVL.

V gene TRBV19 combines with J gene TRBJ1-5; possibly TRBD1 for D (5 bases). Germline V gives CDR1 LNHDA, CDR2 SQIVND (reference sequence). This CDR3 has 16 amino acids. The V and J ends lost 5 bases and 3 bases respectively, with 17 bases between them. This CDR3 reads CASSAIDRVLNQPQHF. The CDR3 nucleotides read TGTGCCAGTAGTGCAATCGACAGAGTCCTCAATCAGCCCCAGCATTTT.

The chain employs TRBV29-1 and TRBJ1-2; 8 nucleotides match TRBD1. The CDR3 totals 14 residues. CDR1 is SQVTM, CDR2 ANQGSEA, per germline. Unmatched junction bases numbered 14, after V lost 7 bases and J lost 7 bases. Written as DNA, the CDR3 is TGCAGCGGGCGGTTACAGGGGGGTGCGAGTGGCTACACCTTC. Its translation: CSGRLQGGASGYTF.

V usage is TRBV5-1 and J usage is TRBJ1-1, with TRBD1 matching over 10 bases. Germline trimming cut 3 bases from V and 3 bases from J; bases unmatched to any gene: 8. Germline values: CDR1 SGHRS, CDR2 YFSETQ. The CDR3 spans 16 residues. The DNA for the CDR3 is TGCGCCAGCAGCTGGGGACAGGGGAGATTCGACACTGAAGCTTTCTTT. It codes for CASSWGQGRFDTEAFF.

This sequence joins TRBV5-5 and TRBJ2-3; 13 bases line up with TRBD2. Germline V lookup: CDR1 SGHKS, CDR2 YYEKEE (reference sequence). This CDR3 comprises 16 residues. The ends lost 4 bases at V and 5 bases at J; junction bases unmatched: 7. The chain's CDR3 is CASSQRTSGSIDTQYF. CDR3 nucleotide sequence: TGTGCCAGCAGCCAAAGGACTAGCGGGAGTATAGATACGCAGTATTTT.

This chain joins TRBV21-1 and TRBJ1-1; the table calls TRBD1, which could not be checked here. TRBV21-1 is annotated as a pseudogene. The CDR3 runs to 14 residues. The DNA of the CDR3 is TGTGCCAGCAGCAAGGACAGCCTAAACACTGAAGCTTTCTTT. Residues: CASSKDSLNTEAFF.